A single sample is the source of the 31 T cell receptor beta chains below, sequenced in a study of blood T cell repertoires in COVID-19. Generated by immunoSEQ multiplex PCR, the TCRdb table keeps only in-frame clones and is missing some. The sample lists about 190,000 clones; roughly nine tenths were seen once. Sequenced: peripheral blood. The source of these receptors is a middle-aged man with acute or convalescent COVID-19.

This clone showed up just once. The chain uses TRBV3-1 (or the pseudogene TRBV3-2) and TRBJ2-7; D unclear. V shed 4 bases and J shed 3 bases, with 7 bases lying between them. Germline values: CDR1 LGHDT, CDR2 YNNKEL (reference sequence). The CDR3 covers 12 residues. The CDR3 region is CASSRSGYEQYF. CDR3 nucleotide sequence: TGTGCCAGCAGCCGTTCGGGCTACGAGCAGTACTTC.

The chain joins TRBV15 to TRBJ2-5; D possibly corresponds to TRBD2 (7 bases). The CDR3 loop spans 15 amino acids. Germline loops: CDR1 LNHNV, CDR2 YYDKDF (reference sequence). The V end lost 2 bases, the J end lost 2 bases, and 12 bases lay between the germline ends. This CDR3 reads CATSRFRGGQETQYF. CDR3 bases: TGTGCCACCAGCAGATTTAGGGGGGGGCAAGAGACCCAGTACTTC.

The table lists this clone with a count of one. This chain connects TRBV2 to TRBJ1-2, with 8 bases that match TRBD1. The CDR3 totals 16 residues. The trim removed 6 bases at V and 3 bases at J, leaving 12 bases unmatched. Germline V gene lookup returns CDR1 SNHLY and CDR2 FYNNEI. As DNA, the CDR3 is TGTGCCAGCAGGATTCCGGAGGACAGGGTTGACTATGGCTACACCTTC. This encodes CASRIPEDRVDYGYTF.

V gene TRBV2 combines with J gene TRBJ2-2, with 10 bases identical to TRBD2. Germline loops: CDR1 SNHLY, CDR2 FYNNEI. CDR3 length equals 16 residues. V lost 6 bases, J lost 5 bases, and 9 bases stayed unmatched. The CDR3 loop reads CASRVGAGGWTGELFF. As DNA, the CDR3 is TGTGCCAGCAGGGTTGGAGCGGGGGGGTGGACCGGGGAGCTGTTTTTT.

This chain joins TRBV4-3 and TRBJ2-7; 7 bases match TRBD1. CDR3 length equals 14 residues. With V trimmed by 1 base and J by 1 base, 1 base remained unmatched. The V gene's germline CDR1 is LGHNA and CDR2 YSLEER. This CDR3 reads CASSQVDRSYEQYF. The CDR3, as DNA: TGCGCCAGCAGCCAAGTGGACAGGTCCTACGAGCAGTACTTC.

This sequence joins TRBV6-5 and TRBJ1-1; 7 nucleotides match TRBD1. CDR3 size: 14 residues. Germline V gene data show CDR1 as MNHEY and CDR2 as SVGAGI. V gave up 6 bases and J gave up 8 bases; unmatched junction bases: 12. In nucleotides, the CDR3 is TGTGCCAGCAGGCCATCGACAGGGCGCGGGGAAGCTTTCTTT. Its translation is CASRPSTGRGEAFF.

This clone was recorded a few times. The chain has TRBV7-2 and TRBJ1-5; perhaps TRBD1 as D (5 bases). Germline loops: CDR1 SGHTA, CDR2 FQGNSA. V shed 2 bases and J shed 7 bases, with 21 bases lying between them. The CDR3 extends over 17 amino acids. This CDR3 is CASSLFMETTGDQPQHF. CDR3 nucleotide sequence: TGTGCCAGCAGCTTATTTATGGAGACTACGGGGGACCAGCCCCAGCATTTT. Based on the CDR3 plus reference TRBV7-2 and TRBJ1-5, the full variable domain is GAGVSQSPSNKVTEKGKDVELRCDPISGHTALYWYRQSLGQGLEFLIYFQGNSAPDKSGLPSDRFSAERTGGSVSTLTIQRTQQEDSAVYLCASSLFMETTGDQPQHFGDGTRLSIL.

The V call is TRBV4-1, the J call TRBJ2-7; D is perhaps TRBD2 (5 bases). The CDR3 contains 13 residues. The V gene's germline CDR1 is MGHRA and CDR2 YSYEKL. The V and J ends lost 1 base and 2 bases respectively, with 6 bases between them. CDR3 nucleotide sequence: TGCGCCAGCAGCCAAGCCGGGGCCTACGAGCAGTACTTC. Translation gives CASSQAGAYEQYF.

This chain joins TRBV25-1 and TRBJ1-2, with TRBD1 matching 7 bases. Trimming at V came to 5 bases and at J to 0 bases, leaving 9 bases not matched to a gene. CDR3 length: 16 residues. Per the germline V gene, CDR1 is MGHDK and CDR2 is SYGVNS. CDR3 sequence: CASSSERGRSNYGYTF. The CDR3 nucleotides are TGTGCCAGCAGTTCAGAGAGGGGGCGCTCTAACTATGGCTACACCTTC.

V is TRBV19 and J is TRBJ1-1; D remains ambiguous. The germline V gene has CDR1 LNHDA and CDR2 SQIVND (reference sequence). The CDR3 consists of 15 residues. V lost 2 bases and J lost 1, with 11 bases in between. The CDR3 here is CASSILTSRNTEAFF. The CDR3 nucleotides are TGTGCCAGTAGTATACTTACGTCCAGGAACACTGAAGCTTTCTTT.

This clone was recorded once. CDR3 DNA: TGTGCCACCAGTGACCCGAGATCGGGGGGAGATACGCAGTATTTT. Protein sequence: CATSDPRSGGDTQYF. This chain uses TRBV24-1 with TRBJ2-3; 7 bases are shared with TRBD2. The CDR3 has 15 residues. Germline V CDR1 and CDR2: KGHDR, SFDVKD. The J segment lost 5 bases and the V segment lost 4 bases, leaving 8 bases of the junction unmatched.

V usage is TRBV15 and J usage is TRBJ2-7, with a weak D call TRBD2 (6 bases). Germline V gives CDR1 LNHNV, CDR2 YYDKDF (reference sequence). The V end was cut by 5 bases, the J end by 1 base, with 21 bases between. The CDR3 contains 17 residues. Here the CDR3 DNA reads TGTGCCACCAGCCCCGGCGGGATAACCCCCCGGTCCTACGAGCAGTACTTC. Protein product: CATSPGGITPRSYEQYF.

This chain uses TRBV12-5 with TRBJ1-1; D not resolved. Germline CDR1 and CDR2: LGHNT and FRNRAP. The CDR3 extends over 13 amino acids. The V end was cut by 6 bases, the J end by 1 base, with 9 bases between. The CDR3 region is CASGVGQNTEAFF. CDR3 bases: TGTGCTAGTGGGGTTGGCCAGAACACTGAAGCTTTCTTT.

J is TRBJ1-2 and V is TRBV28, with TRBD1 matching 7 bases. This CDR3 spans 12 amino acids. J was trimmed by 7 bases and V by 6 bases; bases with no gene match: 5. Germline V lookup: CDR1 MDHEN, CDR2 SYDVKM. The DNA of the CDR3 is TGTGCCAGCAGCGTACAGGGGACTGGCTACACCTTC. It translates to CASSVQGTGYTF.

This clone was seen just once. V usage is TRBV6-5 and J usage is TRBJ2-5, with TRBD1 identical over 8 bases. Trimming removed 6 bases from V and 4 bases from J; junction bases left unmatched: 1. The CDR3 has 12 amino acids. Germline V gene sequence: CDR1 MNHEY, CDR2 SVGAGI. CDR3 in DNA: TGTGCCAGCAGGCAGGGGGCAGAGACCCAGTACTTC. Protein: CASRQGAETQYF.

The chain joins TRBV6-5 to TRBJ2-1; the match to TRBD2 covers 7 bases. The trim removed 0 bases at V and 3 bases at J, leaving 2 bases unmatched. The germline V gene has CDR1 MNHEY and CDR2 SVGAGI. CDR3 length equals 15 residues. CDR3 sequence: CASSYSLAVYNEQFF. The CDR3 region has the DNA TGTGCCAGCAGTTACTCGCTAGCGGTCTACAATGAGCAGTTCTTC.

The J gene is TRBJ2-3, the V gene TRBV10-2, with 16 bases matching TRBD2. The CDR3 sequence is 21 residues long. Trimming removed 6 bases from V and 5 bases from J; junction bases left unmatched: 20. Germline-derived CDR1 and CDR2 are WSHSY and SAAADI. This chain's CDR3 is CASRLPGLAGGPPSSGDTQYF. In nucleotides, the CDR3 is TGCGCCAGCAGACTACCGGGACTAGCGGGGGGGCCCCCTTCTTCGGGAGATACGCAGTATTTT.

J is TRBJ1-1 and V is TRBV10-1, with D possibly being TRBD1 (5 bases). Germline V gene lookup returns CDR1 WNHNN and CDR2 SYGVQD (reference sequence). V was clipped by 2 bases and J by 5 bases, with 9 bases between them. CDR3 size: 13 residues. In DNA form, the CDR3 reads TGCGCCAGCAGTGAGCGGGGGTGGACTGAAGCTTTCTTT. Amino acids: CASSERGWTEAFF.

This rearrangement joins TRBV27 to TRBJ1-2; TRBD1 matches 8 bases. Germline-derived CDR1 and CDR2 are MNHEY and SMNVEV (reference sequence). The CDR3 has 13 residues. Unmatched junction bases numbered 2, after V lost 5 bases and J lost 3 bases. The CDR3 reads CASSKQGDYGYTF. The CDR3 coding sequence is TGTGCCAGCAGTAAACAGGGGGACTATGGCTACACCTTC.

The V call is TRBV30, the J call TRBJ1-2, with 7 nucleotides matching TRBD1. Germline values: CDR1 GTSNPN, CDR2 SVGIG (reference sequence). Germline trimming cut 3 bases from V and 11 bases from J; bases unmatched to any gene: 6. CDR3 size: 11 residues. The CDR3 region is CAWRAIQGYTF. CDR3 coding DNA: TGTGCCTGGAGGGCTATACAGGGGTACACCTTC.

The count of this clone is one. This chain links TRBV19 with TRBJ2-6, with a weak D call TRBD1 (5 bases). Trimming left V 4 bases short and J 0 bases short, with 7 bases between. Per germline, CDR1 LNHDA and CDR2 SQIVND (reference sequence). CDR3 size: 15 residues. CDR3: CASSKGASGANVLTF. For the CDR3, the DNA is TGTGCCAGTAGTAAAGGGGCCTCTGGGGCCAACGTCCTGACTTTC.

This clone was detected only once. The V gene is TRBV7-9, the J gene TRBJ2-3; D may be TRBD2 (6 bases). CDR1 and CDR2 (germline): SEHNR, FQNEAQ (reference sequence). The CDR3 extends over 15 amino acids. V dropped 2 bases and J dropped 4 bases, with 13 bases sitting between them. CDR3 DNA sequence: TGTGCCAGCAGCTTACGCGGAGGGTCCGCAGATACGCAGTATTTT. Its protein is CASSLRGGSADTQYF.

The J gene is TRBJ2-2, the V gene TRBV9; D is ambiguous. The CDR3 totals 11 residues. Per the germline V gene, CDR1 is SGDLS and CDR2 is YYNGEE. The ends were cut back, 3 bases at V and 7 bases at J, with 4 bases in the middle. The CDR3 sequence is CASSANGELFF. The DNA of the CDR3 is TGTGCCAGCAGCGCAAACGGGGAGCTGTTTTTT.

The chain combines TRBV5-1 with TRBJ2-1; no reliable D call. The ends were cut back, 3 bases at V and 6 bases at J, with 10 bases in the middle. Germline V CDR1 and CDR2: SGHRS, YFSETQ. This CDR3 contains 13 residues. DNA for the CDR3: TGCGCCAGCAGCTCAAGCTACCTCAATGAGCAGTTCTTC. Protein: CASSSSYLNEQFF.

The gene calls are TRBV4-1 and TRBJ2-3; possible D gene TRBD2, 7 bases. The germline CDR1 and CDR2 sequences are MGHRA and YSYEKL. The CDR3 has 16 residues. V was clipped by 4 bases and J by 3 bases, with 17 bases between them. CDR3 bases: TGCGCCAGCAGCCTCAGTGGGGGGGCGCATACAGATACGCAGTATTTT. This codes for CASSLSGGAHTDTQYF.

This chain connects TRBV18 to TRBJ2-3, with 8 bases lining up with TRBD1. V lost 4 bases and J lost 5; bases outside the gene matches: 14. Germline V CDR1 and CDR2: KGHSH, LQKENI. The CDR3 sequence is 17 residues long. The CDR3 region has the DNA TGTGCCAGCTCACGAATAAACCAGGGGGCGCAGGTAGATACGCAGTATTTT. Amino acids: CASSRINQGAQVDTQYF.

In DNA form, the CDR3 reads TGTGCCAGCTCACCAGTCACAGGGGGCGGTCGGGACACTGAAGCTTTCTTT. Amino acid sequence: CASSPVTGGGRDTEAFF. This chain connects TRBV18 to TRBJ1-1, with TRBD1 matching over 9 bases. The V gene end was trimmed by 2 bases and the J gene end by 3 bases; junction bases not matched to a gene: 10. Per the germline V gene, CDR1 is KGHSH and CDR2 is LQKENI. The CDR3 loop spans 17 amino acids.

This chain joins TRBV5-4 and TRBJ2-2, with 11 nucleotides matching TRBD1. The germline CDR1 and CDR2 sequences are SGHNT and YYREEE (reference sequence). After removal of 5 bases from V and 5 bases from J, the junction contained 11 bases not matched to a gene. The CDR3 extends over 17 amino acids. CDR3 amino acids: CASSTGTGGIFTGELFF. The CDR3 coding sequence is TGTGCCAGCAGTACCGGGACAGGGGGTATATTTACCGGGGAGCTGTTTTTT.

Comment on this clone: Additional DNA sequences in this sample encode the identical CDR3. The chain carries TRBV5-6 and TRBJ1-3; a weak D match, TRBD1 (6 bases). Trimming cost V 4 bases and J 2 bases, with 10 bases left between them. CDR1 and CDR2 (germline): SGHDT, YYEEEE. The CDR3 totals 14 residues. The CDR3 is CASSQGLAGNTIYF. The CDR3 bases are TGTGCCAGCAGCCAGGGGCTAGCTGGAAACACCATATATTTT.

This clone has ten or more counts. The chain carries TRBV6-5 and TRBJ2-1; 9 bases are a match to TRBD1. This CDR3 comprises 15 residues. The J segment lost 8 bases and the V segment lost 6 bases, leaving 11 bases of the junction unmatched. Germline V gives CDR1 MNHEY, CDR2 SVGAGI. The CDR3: CASSRPGTGPHEQFF. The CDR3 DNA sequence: TGTGCCAGCAGCAGACCCGGGACAGGGCCCCATGAGCAGTTCTTC.

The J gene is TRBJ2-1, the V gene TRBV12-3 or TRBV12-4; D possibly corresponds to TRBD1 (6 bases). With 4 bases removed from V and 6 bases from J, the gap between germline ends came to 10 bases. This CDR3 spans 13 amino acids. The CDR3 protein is CASSSTGFNEQFF. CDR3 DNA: TGTGCCAGCAGTTCCACAGGGTTCAATGAGCAGTTCTTC.